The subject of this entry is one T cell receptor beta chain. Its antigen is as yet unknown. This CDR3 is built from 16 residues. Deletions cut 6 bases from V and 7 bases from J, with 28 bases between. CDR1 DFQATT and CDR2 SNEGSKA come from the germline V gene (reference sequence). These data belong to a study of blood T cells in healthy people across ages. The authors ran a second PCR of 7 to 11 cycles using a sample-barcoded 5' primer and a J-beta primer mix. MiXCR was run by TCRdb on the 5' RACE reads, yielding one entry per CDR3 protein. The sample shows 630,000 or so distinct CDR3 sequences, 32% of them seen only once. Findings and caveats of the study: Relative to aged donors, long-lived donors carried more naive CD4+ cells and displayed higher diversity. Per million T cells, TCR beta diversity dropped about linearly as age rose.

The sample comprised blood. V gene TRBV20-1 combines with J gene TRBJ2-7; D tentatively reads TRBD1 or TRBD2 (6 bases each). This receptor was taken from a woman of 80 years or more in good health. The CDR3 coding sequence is TGCAGTGCCGCCGCCCCTGCGGGGACACACACCGATGAGCAGTACTTC. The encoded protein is CSAAAPAGTHTDEQYF.